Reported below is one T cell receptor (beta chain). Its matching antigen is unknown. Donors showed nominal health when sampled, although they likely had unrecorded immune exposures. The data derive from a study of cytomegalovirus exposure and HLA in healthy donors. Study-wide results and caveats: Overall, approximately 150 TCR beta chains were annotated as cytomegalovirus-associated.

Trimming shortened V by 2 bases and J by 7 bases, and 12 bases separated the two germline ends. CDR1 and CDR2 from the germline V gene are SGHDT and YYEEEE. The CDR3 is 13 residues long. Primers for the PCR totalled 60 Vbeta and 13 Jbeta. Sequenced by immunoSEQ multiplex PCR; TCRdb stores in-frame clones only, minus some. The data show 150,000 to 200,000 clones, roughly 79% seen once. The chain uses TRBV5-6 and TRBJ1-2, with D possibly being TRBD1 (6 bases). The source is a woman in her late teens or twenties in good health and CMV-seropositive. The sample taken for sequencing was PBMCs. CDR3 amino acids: CASSFPTGGGYTF. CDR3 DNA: TGTGCCAGCAGCTTCCCGACAGGCGGTGGCTACACCTTC.